This T cell receptor beta chain appears in the sequencing data of a study of T cells in Graves' hyperthyroidism and ophthalmopathy. Authors of the study amplified TCR beta CDR3 regions from RNA transcripts. Carried out on the TCR CDR3, a first-round RT-PCR used the HTBI primer set. TCRdb reprocessed the multiplex PCR reads via MiXCR and lists one record per CDR3 protein. The data hold about 360,000 distinct CDR3 sequences, with about 12% observed a single time. The authors deemed Graves' hyperthyroidism stable absent ophthalmopathy progression within 18 months. In this sample, this clonotype turned up many times. V was pared by 3 bases and J by 6 bases, with 13 bases between. CDR1 and CDR2 (germline): DFQATT, SNEGSKA (reference sequence). The CDR3 has 13 residues.

Input material: blood. The chain carries TRBV20-1 and TRBJ2-3; possibly TRBD2 for D (5 bases). This clonotype was sampled from a woman between 18 and 29 years old with Graves' hyperthyroidism. The CDR3 loop is CSARSGSADTQYF. As DNA, the CDR3 is TGCAGTGCTAGGAGCGGATCTGCGGATACGCAGTATTTT.